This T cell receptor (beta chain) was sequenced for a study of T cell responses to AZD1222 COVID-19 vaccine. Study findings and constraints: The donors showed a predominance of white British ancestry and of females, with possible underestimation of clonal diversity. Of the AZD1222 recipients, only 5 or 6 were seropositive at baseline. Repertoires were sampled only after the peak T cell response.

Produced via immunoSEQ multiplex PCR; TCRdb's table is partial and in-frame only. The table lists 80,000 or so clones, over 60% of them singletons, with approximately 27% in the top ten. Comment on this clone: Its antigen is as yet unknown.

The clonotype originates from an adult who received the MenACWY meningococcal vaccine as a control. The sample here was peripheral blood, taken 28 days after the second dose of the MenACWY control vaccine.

The CDR3 DNA follows: TGTGCCAGCAGCCAAGAGACAGGGGGAGCTAACTATGGCTACACCTTC. The encoded protein is CASSQETGGANYGYTF. The chain couples TRBV4-2 to TRBJ1-2; 9 bases are a match to TRBD1. CDR3 length equals 16 residues. Trimming cost V 0 bases and J 0 bases; bases outside gene matches: 2. Germline-derived CDR1 and CDR2 are LGHNA and YNFKEQ.